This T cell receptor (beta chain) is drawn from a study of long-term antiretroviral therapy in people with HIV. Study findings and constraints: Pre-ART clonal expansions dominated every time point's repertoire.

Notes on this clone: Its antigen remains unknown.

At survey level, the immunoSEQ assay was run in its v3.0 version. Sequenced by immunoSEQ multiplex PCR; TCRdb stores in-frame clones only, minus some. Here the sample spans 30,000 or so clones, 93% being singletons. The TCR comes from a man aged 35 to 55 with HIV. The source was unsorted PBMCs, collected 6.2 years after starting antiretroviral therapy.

CDR3 residues: CASSYFPDTFGYTF. Here the CDR3 DNA reads TGTGCCAGCAGTTACTTTCCGGACACGTTTGGCTACACCTTC. V and J are TRBV6-5 and TRBJ1-2; D perhaps matches TRBD1 (5 bases). Between the trimmed V and J ends, which lost 1 base and 7 bases, there was a span of 13 bases. Germline-derived CDR1 and CDR2 are MNHEY and SVGAGI. This CDR3 spans 14 amino acids.